This record looks at one T cell receptor (beta chain) sequence and its context. What it binds is not known. This CDR3 comprises 14 residues. Looked up from germline, CDR1 is SGHRS and CDR2 is YFSETQ. Losses at the gene ends were 5 bases for V and 5 bases for J; bases not matched to a gene: 8. All of the donors resided in Nashville, Tennessee, and each was a Caucasian adult. The data were taken from a study of shared clonotypes between healthy human individuals. Study results and limitations: Researchers sampled blood only, noting tissue repertoires likely differ.

The table came from immunoSEQ multiplex PCR; TCRdb's copy has only in-frame clones and leaves some out. In the table there are over 850,000 clones, about 80% of which are singletons. The clonotype was recovered from a man in his late teens or twenties in good health. Some clones in this sample may be carry-over from other donors' samples. The chain carries TRBV5-1 and TRBJ1-1, with 8 bases matching TRBD1. The sequenced material came from memory CD4+ T cells from PBMCs. The subset here: CD45RA-negative fraction. CDR3 sequence (DNA): TGCGCCAGCAGATTAGGACAGGGTGGGACTGAAGCTTTCTTT. Its translation: CASRLGQGGTEAFF.